The present T cell receptor beta chain was sequenced within a study of T cells in Graves' hyperthyroidism and ophthalmopathy. Regarding the study as a whole: Most thyroid clonotypes expanded above 0.001 appeared in blood too.

This CDR3 comprises 13 residues. Germline values: CDR1 LGHDT, CDR2 YNNKEL (reference sequence). V lost 4 bases, J lost 13 bases, and 19 bases lay in between. The study based diagnoses on clinical symptoms, serum thyroxine and TRAb, thyroid ultrasound and orbital computed tomography. PBMCs were collected from an approximately 10 ml volume of fresh peripheral blood. This clonotype was detected many times. The antigen is not known. Amplified TCR beta CDR3 regions derived from RNA transcripts. Primed by the HTBI set, a first-round RT-PCR was run on the TCR CDR3. TCRdb fed the multiplex PCR reads into MiXCR, producing one record per CDR3 protein. This sample carries 240,000 or so distinct CDR3 sequences, about a sixth of them seen once, and the ten largest clones take around 30%.

The receptor's source is a young woman with Graves' ophthalmopathy. The rearrangement links TRBV3-1 to TRBJ1-1; D not certain. What was sequenced was blood. The chain's CDR3 is CASSPLGSGVDFF. The CDR3 nucleotides are TGTGCCAGCAGCCCACTCGGGTCCGGAGTGGATTTCTTT.